The T cell receptor beta chain under discussion was sequenced for a study of CD4 T cells in relation to SARS-CoV-2 and coronaviruses. Whole-study findings and limits: Pre-pandemic and post-infection samples never came from the same donor. In approximately 70% of donors, memory CD4+ clonotypes crossrecognized SARS-CoV-2 and at least one common cold coronavirus spike. Crossreactive clones expanded significantly less to SARS-CoV-2 than monoreactive clones.

CDR3 length equals 15 residues. Per the germline V gene, CDR1 is SGHAT and CDR2 is FQNNGV. The V end lost 7 bases, the J end lost 6 bases, and 18 bases lay between the germline ends. Details on this clone: Its antigen is currently unknown.

Only in-frame clones appear in the TCRdb table, and some are missing; sequencing was by immunoSEQ multiplex PCR. This sample has about 19,000 clones; over 70% occur once, and the top ten carry roughly 25%. Unexposed donor CD4+ T cells date from 2011-2018, before the COVID-19 pandemic. After 10 to 11 days of culture, CD4+ T cells were isolated. Testing used SARS-CoV-2 S/N and four cold-coronavirus spikes on unexposed-donor CD4+ T cells, cells permitting. This chain joins TRBV11-2 and TRBJ1-4; D is perhaps TRBD1 (5 bases). This TCR was recovered from a human donor in good health. Material: CD4+ T cells from PBMCs, cultured in vitro. For the CDR3, the DNA is TGTGCCAGCAAATCTCGGGGAGGGGTAGATGAAAAACTGTTTTTT. Its protein is CASKSRGGVDEKLFF.